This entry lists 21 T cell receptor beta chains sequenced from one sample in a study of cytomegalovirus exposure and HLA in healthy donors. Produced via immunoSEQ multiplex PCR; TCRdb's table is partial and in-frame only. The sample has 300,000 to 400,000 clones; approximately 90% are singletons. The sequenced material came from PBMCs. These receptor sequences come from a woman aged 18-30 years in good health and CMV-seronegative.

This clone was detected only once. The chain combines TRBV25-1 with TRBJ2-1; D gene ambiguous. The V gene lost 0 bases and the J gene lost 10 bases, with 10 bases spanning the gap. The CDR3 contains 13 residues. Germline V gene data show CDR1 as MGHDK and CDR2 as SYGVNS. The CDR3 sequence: CASSEYSVREQFF. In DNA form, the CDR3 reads TGTGCCAGCAGTGAATACTCGGTGAGAGAGCAGTTCTTC.

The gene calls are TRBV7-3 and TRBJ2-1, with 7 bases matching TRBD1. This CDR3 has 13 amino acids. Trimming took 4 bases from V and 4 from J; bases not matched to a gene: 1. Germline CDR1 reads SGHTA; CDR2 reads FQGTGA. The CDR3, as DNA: TGTGCCAGCAGCTCGGGACAGTACAATGAGCAGTTCTTC. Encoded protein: CASSSGQYNEQFF.

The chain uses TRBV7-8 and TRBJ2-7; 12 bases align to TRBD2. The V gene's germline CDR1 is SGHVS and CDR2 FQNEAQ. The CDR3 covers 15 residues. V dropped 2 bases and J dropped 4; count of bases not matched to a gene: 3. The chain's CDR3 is CASSLPTSGSYEQYF. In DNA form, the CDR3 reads TGTGCCAGCAGCTTACCGACTAGCGGGAGTTACGAGCAGTACTTC. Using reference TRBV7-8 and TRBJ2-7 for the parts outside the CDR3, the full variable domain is GAGVSQSPRYKVAKRGQDVALRCDPISGHVSLFWYQQALGQGPEFLTYFQNEAQLDKSGLPSDRFFAERPEGSVSTLKIQRTQQEDSAVYLCASSLPTSGSYEQYFGPGTRLTVT.

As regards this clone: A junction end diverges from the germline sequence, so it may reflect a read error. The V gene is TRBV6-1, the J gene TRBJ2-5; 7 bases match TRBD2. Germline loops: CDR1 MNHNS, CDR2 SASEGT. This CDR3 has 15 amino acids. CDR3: CASREDTSALETQYF. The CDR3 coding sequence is TGTGCCAGCAGAGAAGATACTAGCGCGCTAGAGACCCAGTACTTC.

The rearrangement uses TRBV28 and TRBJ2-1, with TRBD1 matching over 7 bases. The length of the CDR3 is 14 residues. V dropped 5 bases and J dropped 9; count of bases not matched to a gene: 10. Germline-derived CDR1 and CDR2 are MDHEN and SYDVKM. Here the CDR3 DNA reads TGTGCCAGCAGTCCGCGACCCCGACAGGGTGAGCAGTTCTTC. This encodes CASSPRPRQGEQFF.

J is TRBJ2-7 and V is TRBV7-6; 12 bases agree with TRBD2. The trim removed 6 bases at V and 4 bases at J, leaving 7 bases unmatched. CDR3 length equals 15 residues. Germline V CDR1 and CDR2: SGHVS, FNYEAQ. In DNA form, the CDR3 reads TGTGCCAGCAGTCCAACTAGCGGGAGGTGGTACGAGCAGTACTTC. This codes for CASSPTSGRWYEQYF.

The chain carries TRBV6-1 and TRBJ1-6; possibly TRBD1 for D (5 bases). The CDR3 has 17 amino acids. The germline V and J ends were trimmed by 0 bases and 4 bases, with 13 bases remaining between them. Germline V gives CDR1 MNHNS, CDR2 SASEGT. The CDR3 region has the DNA TGTGCCAGCAGTGAAGCGCCCGGGGGGGGTTATAATTCACCCCTCCACTTT. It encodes CASSEAPGGGYNSPLHF.

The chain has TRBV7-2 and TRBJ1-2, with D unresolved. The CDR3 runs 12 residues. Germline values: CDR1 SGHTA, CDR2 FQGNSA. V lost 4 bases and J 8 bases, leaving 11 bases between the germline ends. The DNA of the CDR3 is TGTGCCAGCAGCTCGCGGGTAGGGGGCTACACCTTC. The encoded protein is CASSSRVGGYTF.

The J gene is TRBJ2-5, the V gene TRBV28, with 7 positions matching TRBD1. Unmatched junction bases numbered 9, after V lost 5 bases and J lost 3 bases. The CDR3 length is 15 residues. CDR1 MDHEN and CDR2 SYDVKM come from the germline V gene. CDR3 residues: CASSPAPTGKETQYF. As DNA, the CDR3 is TGTGCCAGCAGTCCCGCCCCGACAGGGAAAGAGACCCAGTACTTC.

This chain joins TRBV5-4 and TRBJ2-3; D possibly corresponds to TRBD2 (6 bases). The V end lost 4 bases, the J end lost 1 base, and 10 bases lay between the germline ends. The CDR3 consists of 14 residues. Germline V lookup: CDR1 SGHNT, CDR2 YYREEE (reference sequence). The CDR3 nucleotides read TGTGCCAGCAGCCCGGGACTTGGCACAGATACGCAGTATTTT. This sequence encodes CASSPGLGTDTQYF.

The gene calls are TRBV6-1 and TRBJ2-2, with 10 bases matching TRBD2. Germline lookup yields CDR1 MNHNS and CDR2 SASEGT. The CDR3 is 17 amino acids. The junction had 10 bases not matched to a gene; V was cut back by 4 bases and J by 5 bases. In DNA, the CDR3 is TGTGCCAGCAGTGTGGGAGCTAGCGGGGGTCGGACCGGGGAGCTGTTTTTT. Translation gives CASSVGASGGRTGELFF.

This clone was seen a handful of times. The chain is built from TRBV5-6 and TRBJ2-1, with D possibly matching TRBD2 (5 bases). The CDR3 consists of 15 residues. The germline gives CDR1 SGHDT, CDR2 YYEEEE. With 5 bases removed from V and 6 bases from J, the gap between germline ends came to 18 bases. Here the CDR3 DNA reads TGTGCCAGCAGTTCAGGACTGGAGGTTATCAATGAGCAGTTCTTC. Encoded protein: CASSSGLEVINEQFF.

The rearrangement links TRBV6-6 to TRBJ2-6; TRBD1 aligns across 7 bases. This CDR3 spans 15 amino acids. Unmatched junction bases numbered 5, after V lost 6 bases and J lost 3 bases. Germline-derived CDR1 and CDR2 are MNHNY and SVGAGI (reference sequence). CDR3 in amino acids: CASREPGGGANVLTF. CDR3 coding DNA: TGTGCCAGCAGAGAACCAGGGGGTGGGGCCAACGTCCTGACTTTC.

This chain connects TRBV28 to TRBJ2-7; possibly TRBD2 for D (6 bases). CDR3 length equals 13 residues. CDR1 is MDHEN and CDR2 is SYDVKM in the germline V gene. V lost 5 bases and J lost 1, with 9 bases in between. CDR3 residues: CASSPGLSYEQYF. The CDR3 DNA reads TGTGCCAGCAGTCCGGGACTTTCCTACGAGCAGTACTTC.

The CDR3 here is CASSLWAGTYNEQFF. The CDR3 nucleotides are TGTGCCAGCAGTTTATGGGCAGGGACCTACAATGAGCAGTTCTTC. The J gene is TRBJ2-1, the V gene TRBV27; tentatively, D is TRBD1 (5 bases). The CDR3 totals 15 residues. Deletions cut 1 base from V and 2 bases from J, with 9 bases between. Germline V gives CDR1 MNHEY, CDR2 SMNVEV (reference sequence).

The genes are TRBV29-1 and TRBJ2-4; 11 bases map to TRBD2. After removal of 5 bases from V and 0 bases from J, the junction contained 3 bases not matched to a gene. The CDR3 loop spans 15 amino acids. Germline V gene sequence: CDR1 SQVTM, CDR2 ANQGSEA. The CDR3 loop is CSVLLAGEAKNIQYF. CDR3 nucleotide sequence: TGCAGCGTTCTACTAGCGGGAGAAGCCAAAAACATTCAGTACTTC.

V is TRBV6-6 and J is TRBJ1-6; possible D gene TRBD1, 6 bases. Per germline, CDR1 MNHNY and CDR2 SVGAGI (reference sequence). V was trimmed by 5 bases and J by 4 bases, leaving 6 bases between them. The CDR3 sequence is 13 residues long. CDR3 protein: CASSGQYNSPLHF. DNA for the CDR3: TGTGCCAGCAGTGGACAGTATAATTCACCCCTCCACTTT.

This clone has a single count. DNA for the CDR3: TGTGCCAGCAGACAGACACTCAGCTCCTACGAGCAGTACTTC. Translation gives CASRQTLSSYEQYF. The chain links TRBV28 to TRBJ2-7; D ambiguous. From germline, CDR1 is MDHEN and CDR2 SYDVKM. This CDR3 contains 14 residues. Trimming shortened V by 6 bases and J by 0 bases, and 12 bases separated the two germline ends. Using reference TRBV28 and TRBJ2-7 for the parts outside the CDR3, the full variable domain is DVKVTQSSRYLVKRTGEKVFLECVQDMDHENMFWYRQDPGLGLRLIYFSYDVKMKEKGDIPEGYSVSREKKERFSLILESASTNQTSMYLCASRQTLSSYEQYFGPGTRLTVT.

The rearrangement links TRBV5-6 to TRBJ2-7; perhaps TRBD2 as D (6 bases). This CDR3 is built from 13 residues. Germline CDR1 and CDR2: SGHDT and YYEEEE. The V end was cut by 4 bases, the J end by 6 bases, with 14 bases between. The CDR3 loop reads CASSPSVAAEQYF. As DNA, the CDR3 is TGTGCCAGCAGCCCGTCGGTAGCGGCCGAGCAGTACTTC.

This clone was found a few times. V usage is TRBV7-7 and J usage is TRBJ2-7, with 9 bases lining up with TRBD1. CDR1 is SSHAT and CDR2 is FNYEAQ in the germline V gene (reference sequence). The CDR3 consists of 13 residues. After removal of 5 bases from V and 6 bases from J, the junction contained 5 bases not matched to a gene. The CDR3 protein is CASSRGQGAEQYF. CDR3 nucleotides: TGTGCCAGCAGCAGGGGACAGGGAGCCGAGCAGTACTTC.

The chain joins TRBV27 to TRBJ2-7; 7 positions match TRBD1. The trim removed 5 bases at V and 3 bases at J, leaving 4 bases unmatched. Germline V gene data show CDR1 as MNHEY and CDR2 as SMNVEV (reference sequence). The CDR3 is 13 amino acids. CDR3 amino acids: CASSDRARYEQYF. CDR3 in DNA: TGTGCCAGCAGTGACAGGGCACGCTACGAGCAGTACTTC.